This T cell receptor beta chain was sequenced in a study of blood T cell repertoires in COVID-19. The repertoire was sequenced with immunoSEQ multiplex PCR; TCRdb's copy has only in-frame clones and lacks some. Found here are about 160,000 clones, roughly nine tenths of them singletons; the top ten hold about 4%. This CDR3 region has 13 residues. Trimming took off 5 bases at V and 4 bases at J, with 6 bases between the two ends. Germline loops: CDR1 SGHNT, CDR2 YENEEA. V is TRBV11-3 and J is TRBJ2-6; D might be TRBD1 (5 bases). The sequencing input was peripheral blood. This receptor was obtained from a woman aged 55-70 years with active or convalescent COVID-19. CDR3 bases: TGTGCCAGCAGCCCAGGGGGGGCCAACGTCCTGACTTTC. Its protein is CASSPGGANVLTF.